Following are 24 T cell receptor beta chains from one sample sequenced in a study of control samples from healthy donors and cancer patients. TCRdb's table, derived via immunoSEQ multiplex PCR, lists solely in-frame clones and lacks some. Altogether 150,000 to 200,000 clones are present, around 90% being singletons, with the ten largest covering 1.2% to 1.5%. Sequenced input: blood. The receptor set was obtained from a man aged 25-45 years in good health.

The CDR3 loop reads CAWSRGEALEQYF. The CDR3 DNA follows: TGTGCCTGGAGTAGGGGGGAGGCCCTGGAGCAGTACTTC. This rearrangement joins TRBV30 to TRBJ2-7; D may be TRBD1 or TRBD2 (6 bases each). The length of the CDR3 is 13 residues. In germline, CDR1 is GTSNPN, CDR2 SVGIG (reference sequence). The V end was cut by 2 bases, the J end by 7 bases, with 15 bases between.

The chain has TRBV15 and TRBJ1-6; TRBD1 matches at 8 bases. The CDR3 spans 15 residues. V shed 3 bases and J 5 bases; nucleotides not matched to a gene: 3. Per the germline V gene, CDR1 is LNHNV and CDR2 is YYDKDF (reference sequence). The CDR3 nucleotides read TGTGCCACCAGCAGCCTGGACAGGGATAATTCACCCCTCCACTTT. It specifies CATSSLDRDNSPLHF.

The chain couples TRBV23-1 to TRBJ2-7; 7 nucleotides line up with TRBD1. TRBV23-1 carries the ORF label, with uncertain function. After removal of 4 bases from V and 4 bases from J, the junction contained 16 bases not matched to a gene. The CDR3 covers 17 residues. CDR3 in amino acids: CASSLPGGTDNGYEQYF. As DNA, the CDR3 is TGCGCCAGCAGTCTTCCCGGTGGGACAGATAATGGGTACGAGCAGTACTTC.

The CDR3 is CASSEARLAGVNEQFF. The DNA for the CDR3 is TGCGCCAGCAGTGAGGCCCGACTAGCGGGAGTAAATGAGCAGTTCTTC. The chain recombines TRBV10-1 with TRBJ2-1; 12 bases fit TRBD2. CDR1 WNHNN and CDR2 SYGVQD come from the germline V gene (reference sequence). The V segment lost 2 bases and the J segment 7 bases; nucleotides outside the gene matches: 6. CDR3 length: 16 residues.

The chain joins TRBV4-1 to TRBJ1-2, with 8 bases fitting TRBD1. This CDR3 comprises 14 residues. Germline CDR1 MGHRA, CDR2 YSYEKL. The V gene end was trimmed by 1 base and the J gene end by 7 bases; junction bases not matched to a gene: 5. CDR3 DNA: TGCGCCAGCAGCCAAGGGACAGGGAGCTGTGGCTACACCTTC. It encodes CASSQGTGSCGYTF.

This sequence joins TRBV9 and TRBJ1-1, with 7 bases identical to TRBD1. Germline CDR1 reads SGDLS; CDR2 reads YYNGEE. The junction had 19 bases not matched to a gene; V was cut back by 3 bases and J by 14 bases. The CDR3 consists of 15 residues. CDR3 in DNA: TGTGCCAGCAGCGGGGAGGGGGCTAAGAATCAGGCCCCCTTCTTT. Its translation: CASSGEGAKNQAPFF.

The chain carries TRBV10-1 and TRBJ1-2, with D hard to call. This CDR3 has 13 amino acids. Per germline, CDR1 WNHNN and CDR2 SYGVQD (reference sequence). Trimming pared 5 bases from V and 0 bases from J, leaving 7 bases between. As DNA, the CDR3 is TGCGCCAGCAGTCCGAGGGCTAACTATGGCTACACCTTC. It is translated as CASSPRANYGYTF.

The gene calls are TRBV30 and TRBJ1-2, with D unresolved. This CDR3 region has 12 residues. Per the germline V gene, CDR1 is GTSNPN and CDR2 is SVGIG (reference sequence). V was clipped by 5 bases and J by 6 bases, with 13 bases between them. The CDR3 loop reads CAWGREGHGYTF. CDR3 sequence (DNA): TGTGCCTGGGGAAGGGAGGGTCATGGCTACACCTTC.

The rearrangement uses TRBV6-5 and TRBJ2-7; 8 bases are a match to TRBD1. The V gene's germline CDR1 is MNHEY and CDR2 SVGAGI. J lost 6 bases, V lost 2 bases, and 9 bases had no gene match. CDR3 size: 15 residues. The CDR3 loop reads CASSYGAGGRFEQYF. The CDR3 coding sequence is TGTGCCAGCAGTTACGGGGCAGGGGGCCGCTTCGAGCAGTACTTC.

A single count supports this clone. The chain recombines TRBV29-1 with TRBJ2-1, with a weak D call TRBD1 (6 bases). The germline CDR1 and CDR2 sequences are SQVTM and ANQGSEA. The CDR3 totals 11 residues. Trimming removed 3 bases at V and 10 bases at J, with 10 bases between. The CDR3 here is CSVDRGSEQFF. The CDR3 DNA sequence: TGCAGCGTTGACAGGGGAAGCGAGCAGTTCTTC.

This chain links TRBV28 with TRBJ1-1; D ambiguous. This CDR3 is built from 12 residues. Germline V CDR1 and CDR2: MDHEN, SYDVKM. The V end lost 5 bases, the J end lost 8 bases, and 12 bases lay between the germline ends. The CDR3 here is CASSPGVLEAFF. The DNA of the CDR3 is TGTGCCAGCAGTCCCGGGGTCTTAGAAGCTTTCTTT.

The rearrangement links TRBV30 to TRBJ1-2; 7 nucleotides line up with TRBD1. This CDR3 is built from 13 residues. Germline lookup yields CDR1 GTSNPN and CDR2 SVGIG (reference sequence). V was clipped by 2 bases and J by 5 bases; unmatched bases: 5. The CDR3 spells CAWSPYRGYGYTF. The CDR3 nucleotides read TGTGCCTGGAGTCCTTACAGGGGTTATGGCTACACCTTC.

Only one count was recorded for this clone. The V call is TRBV28, the J call TRBJ2-2; 8 positions agree with TRBD2. Looked up from germline, CDR1 is MDHEN and CDR2 is SYDVKM. The CDR3 loop spans 14 amino acids. V was clipped by 5 bases and J by 8 bases; unmatched bases: 7. CDR3: CASSPSGRRGELFF. The CDR3 DNA is TGTGCCAGCAGTCCAAGCGGGAGAAGAGGGGAGCTGTTTTTT.

With respect to this clone: At one boundary the junction diverges from the germline segment, which might be a read error. Other DNA sequences in the same sample also yield this CDR3. V gene TRBV5-1 combines with J gene TRBJ1-2; 7 bases are shared with TRBD1. CDR1 SGHRS and CDR2 YFSETQ come from the germline V gene. The length of the CDR3 is 13 residues. The CDR3 nucleotides read TGCGCCAGTAGCTGGAAAGGGGGCGCGGGCTACACCTTC. Translated: CASSWKGGAGYTF.

This clone occurred many times. CDR3 sequence: CASSLGDLRPLHF. DNA of the CDR3: TGCGCCAGCAGCTTGGGGGACCTCCGGCCCCTCCACTTT. V is TRBV5-1 and J is TRBJ1-6; perhaps TRBD1 as D (5 bases). The CDR3 length is 13 residues. Germline CDR1 SGHRS, CDR2 YFSETQ. V shed 0 bases and J shed 13 bases, with 11 bases lying between them.

The V and J genes are TRBV6-5 and TRBJ2-1, with 9 bases matching TRBD2. Germline V gene data show CDR1 as MNHEY and CDR2 as SVGAGI. The trim removed 7 bases at V and 8 bases at J, leaving 9 bases unmatched. The length of the CDR3 is 14 residues. CDR3 in DNA: TGTGCCAGCATCGGCGGACTAGCGTATCATGAGCAGTTCTTC. This codes for CASIGGLAYHEQFF.

The genes are TRBV5-1 and TRBJ2-7; D is possibly TRBD1 (6 bases). CDR1 SGHRS and CDR2 YFSETQ come from the germline V gene. The CDR3 contains 14 residues. The ends were cut back, 1 base at V and 2 bases at J, with 10 bases in the middle. The CDR3 DNA sequence: TGCGCCAGCAGCTTGTGGGGGCAGACCTACGAGCAGTACTTC. This translates into CASSLWGQTYEQYF.

Only a few counts were recorded for this clone. The V gene is TRBV5-1, the J gene TRBJ2-2; TRBD2 aligns across 10 bases. There are 14 residues in the CDR3. The V and J ends lost 9 bases and 4 bases, in that order; junction bases with no gene match: 6. Germline V CDR1 and CDR2: SGHRS, YFSETQ. In DNA, the CDR3 is TGCGCCACCTCTAGCGGGAGCGGCACCGGGGAGCTGTTTTTT. This codes for CATSSGSGTGELFF. Full variable domain (outside the CDR3, taken from reference TRBV5-1 and TRBJ2-2): KAGVTQTPRYLIKTRGQQVTLSCSPISGHRSVSWYQQTPGQGLQFLFEYFSETQRNKGNFPGRFSGRQFSNSRSEMNVSTLELGDSALYLCATSSGSGTGELFFGEGSRLTVL.

The chain couples TRBV15 to TRBJ2-1; TRBD1 is a possible D gene (7 bases). With 3 bases removed from V and 8 bases from J, the gap between germline ends came to 14 bases. Germline CDR1 and CDR2: LNHNV and YYDKDF (reference sequence). The CDR3 contains 14 residues. Here the CDR3 reads CATSSRPGGYEQFF. The CDR3 DNA is TGTGCCACCAGCAGCCGACCAGGGGGGTATGAGCAGTTCTTC.

The genes are TRBV15 and TRBJ1-6, with D perhaps TRBD1 (5 bases). This CDR3 is 19 amino acids long. Germline V gives CDR1 LNHNV, CDR2 YYDKDF (reference sequence). V dropped 1 base and J dropped 0 bases, with 16 bases sitting between them. The CDR3 protein is CATSRGGRAGSSYNSPLHF. The CDR3 bases are TGTGCCACCAGCAGAGGGGGCAGGGCCGGGAGCTCCTATAATTCACCCCTCCACTTT.

The rearrangement uses TRBV28 and TRBJ1-1, with 7 bases matching TRBD1. There are 16 residues in the CDR3. Germline V gives CDR1 MDHEN, CDR2 SYDVKM. Unmatched junction bases numbered 12, after V lost 7 bases and J lost 1 base. For the CDR3, the DNA is TGTGCCAGCACTTCCGACAGGGTTAAATCGAACACTGAAGCTTTCTTT. Protein sequence: CASTSDRVKSNTEAFF.

The rearrangement uses TRBV3-1 (or the pseudogene TRBV3-2) and TRBJ2-3; D remains unclear. From germline, CDR1 is LGHDT and CDR2 YNNKEL (reference sequence). Between the trimmed V and J ends, which lost 0 bases and 2 bases, there was a span of 3 bases. The CDR3 is made up of 13 amino acids. CDR3 nucleotides: TGTGCCAGCAGCCAAGACTCCACAGATACGCAGTATTTT. As protein: CASSQDSTDTQYF.

The V call is TRBV4-1, the J call TRBJ2-5, with TRBD2 as a possible D gene (5 bases). This CDR3 is 15 amino acids long. V lost 3 bases, J lost 1 base, and 12 bases lay in between. Germline-derived CDR1 and CDR2 are MGHRA and YSYEKL. The CDR3 bases are TGCGCCAGCAGCCAGGATAGGACTCTCCAAGAGACCCAGTACTTC. Translation: CASSQDRTLQETQYF.

The chain is built from TRBV24-1 and TRBJ1-1; D is possibly TRBD1 (5 bases). CDR3 length: 13 residues. CDR1 KGHDR and CDR2 SFDVKD come from the germline V gene. With 3 bases removed from V and 6 bases from J, the gap between germline ends came to 10 bases. The DNA for the CDR3 is TGTGCCACCAGTGATATCGACAGAGCTGAAGCTTTCTTT. This translates into CATSDIDRAEAFF.